This T cell receptor (beta chain) was identified during a study of blood T cells in healthy people across ages. The sample holds a few counts of this clonotype. Germline V gene data show CDR1 as LGHNA and CDR2 as YNFKEQ. This CDR3 region has 14 residues. Alongside a J-beta primer mix, a sample-barcoded 5' primer served in a second PCR lasting roughly 7 to 12 cycles. TCRdb re-analysed the 5' RACE reads in MiXCR, keeping a single row per CDR3 protein. Among hundreds of thousands of distinct CDR3 sequences listed, 58% were seen once. Sequencing input: blood. The sequence derives from a young man in good health. The rearrangement uses TRBV4-2 and TRBJ2-5; D call uncertain. The J call is uncertain, as TRBJ2-7 better fits the DNA end. CDR3 nucleotide sequence: TGTGCCAGCAGCCAAGGAAGGGCCACCTACGAGCAGTACTTC. Translation gives CASSQGRATYEQYF.